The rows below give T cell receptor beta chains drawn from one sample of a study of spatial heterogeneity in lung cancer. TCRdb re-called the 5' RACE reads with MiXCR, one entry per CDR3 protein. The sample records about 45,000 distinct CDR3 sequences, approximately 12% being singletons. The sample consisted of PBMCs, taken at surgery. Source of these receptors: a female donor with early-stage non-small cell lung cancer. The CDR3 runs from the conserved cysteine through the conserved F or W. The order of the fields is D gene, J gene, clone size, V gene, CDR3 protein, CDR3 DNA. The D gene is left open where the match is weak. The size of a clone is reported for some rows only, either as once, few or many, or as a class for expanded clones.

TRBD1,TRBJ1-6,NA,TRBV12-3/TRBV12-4,CASSLTGWTGTRNSPLHF,TGTGCCAGCAGTTTAACGGGTTGGACAGGGACCCGGAATTCACCCCTCCACTTT
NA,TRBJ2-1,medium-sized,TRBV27,CASSLSTGPNEQFF,TGTGCCAGCAGTTTATCTACAGGGCCCAATGAGCAGTTCTTC
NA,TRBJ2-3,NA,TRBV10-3,CAISLAESSTDTQYF,TGTGCCATCAGTTTAGCGGAATCTAGCACAGATACGCAGTATTTT
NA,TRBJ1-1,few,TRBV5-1,CASSLVEGAEAFF,TGCGCCAGCAGCTTGGTAGAGGGGGCTGAAGCTTTCTTT
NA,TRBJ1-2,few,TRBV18,CASSPPDSFYGYTF,TGTGCCAGCTCACCCCCGGACAGCTTCTATGGCTACACCTTC
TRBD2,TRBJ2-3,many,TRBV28,CASTTGLAAFEDTQYF,TGTGCCAGCACCACCGGGCTAGCGGCTTTTGAGGATACGCAGTATTTT
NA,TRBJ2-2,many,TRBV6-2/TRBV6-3,CASGTRNTGELFF,TGTGCCAGCGGGACACGGAACACCGGGGAGCTGTTTTTT
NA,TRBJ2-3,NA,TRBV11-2,CASSFSGPSTDTQYF,TGTGCCAGCAGCTTTTCGGGACCGAGCACAGATACGCAGTATTTT
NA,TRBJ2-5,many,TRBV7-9,CASSLGGYGKSQETQYF,TGTGCCAGCAGCTTAGGGGGATACGGGAAGAGTCAAGAGACCCAGTACTTC
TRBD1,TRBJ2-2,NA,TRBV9,CASGDRANTGELFF,TGTGCCAGCGGCGACAGGGCGAACACCGGGGAGCTGTTTTTT
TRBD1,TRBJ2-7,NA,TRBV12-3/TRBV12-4,CASSRGQGYEQYF,TGTGCCAGCAGCCGGGGACAGGGGTACGAGCAGTACTTC
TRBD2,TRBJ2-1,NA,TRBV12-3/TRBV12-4,CASSPIAGGRSEQFF,TGTGCCAGCAGTCCTATAGCGGGGGGGCGGAGTGAGCAGTTCTTC
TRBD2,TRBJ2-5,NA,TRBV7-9,CASSLTLADQETQYF,TGTGCCAGCAGCTTAACACTAGCGGACCAAGAGACCCAGTACTTC
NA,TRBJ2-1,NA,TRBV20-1,CSASHKISGYNEQFF,TGCAGTGCTAGCCACAAGATTAGCGGTTACAATGAGCAGTTCTTC
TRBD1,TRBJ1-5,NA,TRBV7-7,CASSRWTGGNNQPQHF,TGTGCTAGCAGCCGCTGGACAGGGGGCAACAATCAGCCCCAGCATTTT
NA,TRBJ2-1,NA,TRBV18,CASSPPGGAQTNEQFF,TGTGCCAGCTCACCACCAGGGGGAGCCCAAACCAATGAGCAGTTCTTC
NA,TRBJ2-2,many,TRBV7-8,CASTERGGNTGELFF,TGTGCCAGCACCGAGAGGGGGGGGAACACCGGGGAGCTGTTTTTT
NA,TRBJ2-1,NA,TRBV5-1,CASSERIDNEQFF,TGCGCCAGCAGCGAACGGATCGACAATGAGCAGTTCTTC
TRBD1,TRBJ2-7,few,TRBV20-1,CSANPPGTGMNEQYF,TGCAGTGCTAACCCCCCTGGGACAGGGATGAACGAGCAGTACTTC
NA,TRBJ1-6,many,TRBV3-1,CASSQDRPNSPLHF,TGTGCCAGCAGCCAAGACCGGCCAAATTCACCCCTCCACTTT
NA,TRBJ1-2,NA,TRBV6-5,CASKGRVYGYTF,TGTGCCAGCAAGGGACGGGTCTATGGCTACACCTTC
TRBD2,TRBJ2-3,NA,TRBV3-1,CASSQEDAGVDTQYF,TGTGCCAGCAGCCAAGAGGACGCGGGGGTAGATACGCAGTATTTT
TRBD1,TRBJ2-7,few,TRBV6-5,CASSYQLRDRVYEQYF,TGTGCCAGCAGTTACCAACTGAGGGACAGGGTCTACGAGCAGTACTTC
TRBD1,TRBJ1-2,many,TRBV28,CASSPGTGNYGYTF,TGTGCCAGCAGTCCGGGGACAGGGAACTATGGCTACACCTTC
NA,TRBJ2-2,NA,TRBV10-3,CAISEGLLSGELFF,TGTGCCATCAGTGAGGGACTCCTGTCCGGGGAGCTGTTTTTT
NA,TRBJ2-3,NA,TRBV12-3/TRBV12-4,CASSSGTLTDTQYF,TGTGCCAGCAGTTCCGGGACGCTTACAGATACGCAGTATTTT
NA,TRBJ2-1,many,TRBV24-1,CATSDLPGVANYNEQFF,TGTGCCACCAGTGACCTCCCGGGGGTCGCCAACTACAATGAGCAGTTCTTC
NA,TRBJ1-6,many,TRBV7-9,CASSANDSPLHF,TGTGCCAGCAGCGCAAATGATTCACCCCTCCACTTT
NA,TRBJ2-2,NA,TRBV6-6,CASSLVRGAAGTGELFF,TGTGCCAGCAGTCTCGTGAGGGGGGCAGCAGGGACCGGGGAGCTGTTTTTT
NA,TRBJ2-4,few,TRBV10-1,CASSEDREVKNIQYF,TGCGCCAGCAGTGAGGACAGGGAGGTCAAAAACATTCAGTACTTC
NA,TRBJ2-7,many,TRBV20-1,CSARDPGQIYEQYF,TGCAGTGCTAGAGATCCCGGACAGATCTACGAGCAGTACTTC
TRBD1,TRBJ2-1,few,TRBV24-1,CATSAPGQGSYNEQFF,TGTGCCACCAGTGCTCCGGGACAGGGGTCCTACAATGAGCAGTTCTTC
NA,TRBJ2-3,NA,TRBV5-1,CASSPSLGDNTDTQYF,TGCGCCAGCAGCCCTAGCTTAGGGGACAACACAGATACGCAGTATTTT
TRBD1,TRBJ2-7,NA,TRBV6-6,CASTPDRGVLDEQYF,TGTGCCAGCACCCCCGACAGGGGAGTCCTGGACGAGCAGTACTTC
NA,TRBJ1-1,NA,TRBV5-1,CASREDTGSTEAFF,TGCGCCAGCAGGGAAGATACAGGGAGCACTGAAGCTTTCTTT
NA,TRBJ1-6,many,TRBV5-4,CASSLQGPYNSPLHF,TGTGCCAGCAGCTTGCAGGGGCCCTATAATTCACCCCTCCACTTT
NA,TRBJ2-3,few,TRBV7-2,CASSQSVTQYF,TGTGCCAGCAGCCAATCGGTTACGCAGTATTTT
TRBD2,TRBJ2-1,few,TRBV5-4,CASSWGGEQFF,TGTGCCAGCAGCTGGGGGGGTGAGCAGTTCTTC
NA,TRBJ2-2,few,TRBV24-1,CATSEWTAGELFF,TGTGCCACCAGTGAGTGGACGGCCGGGGAGCTGTTTTTT
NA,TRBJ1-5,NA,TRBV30,CAWSPSFDQPQHF,TGTGCCTGGAGTCCCTCTTTCGATCAGCCCCAGCATTTT
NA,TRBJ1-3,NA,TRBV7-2,CASSMYGNTIYF,TGTGCCAGCAGTATGTACGGAAACACCATATATTTT
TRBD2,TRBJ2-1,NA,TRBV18,CASSPFQTSGRYNEQFF,TGTGCCAGCTCACCCTTCCAGACTAGCGGGCGATACAATGAGCAGTTCTTC
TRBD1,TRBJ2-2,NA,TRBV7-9,CASSNRRGTGNTGELFF,TGTGCCAGCAGCAACCGGCGCGGGACAGGCAACACCGGGGAGCTGTTTTTT
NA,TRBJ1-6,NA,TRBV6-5,CASSYSTVTVNSPLHF,TGTGCCAGCAGTTACTCGACGGTAACCGTTAATTCACCCCTCCACTTT
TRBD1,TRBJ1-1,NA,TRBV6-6,CAIHRGPNTEAFF,TGTGCCATCCACAGGGGACCGAACACTGAAGCTTTCTTT
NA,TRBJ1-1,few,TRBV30,CAWEPRLGTEAFF,TGTGCCTGGGAGCCCAGACTTGGGACTGAAGCTTTCTTT
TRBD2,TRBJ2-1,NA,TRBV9,CASSVAPGGFYNEQFF,TGTGCCAGCAGCGTAGCTCCGGGGGGGTTCTACAATGAGCAGTTCTTC
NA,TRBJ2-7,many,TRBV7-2,CASSFLAGSYEQYF,TGTGCCAGCAGCTTTCTGGCAGGGTCCTACGAGCAGTACTTC
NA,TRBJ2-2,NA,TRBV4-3,CASSQDRTANTGELIF,TGCGCCAGCAGCCAAGATCGGACAGCGAACACCGGGGAGCTGATTTTT
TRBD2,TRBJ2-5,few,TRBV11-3,CASSPKAGAQETQYF,TGTGCCAGCAGCCCCAAAGCGGGGGCCCAAGAGACCCAGTACTTC
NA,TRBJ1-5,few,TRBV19,CASSELGGDLRQPQHF,TGTGCCAGTAGTGAGCTGGGAGGGGATCTTCGACAGCCCCAGCATTTT
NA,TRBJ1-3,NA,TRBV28,CASSFRGSGNTIYF,TGTGCCAGCAGTTTCCGGGGCTCTGGAAACACCATATATTTT
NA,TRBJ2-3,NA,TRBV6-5,CASSPLQGDTQYF,TGTGCCAGCAGCCCCCTCCAGGGAGATACGCAGTATTTT
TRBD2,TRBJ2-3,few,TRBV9,CASSAFSGGTDTQYF,TGTGCCAGCAGCGCATTTAGCGGGGGCACAGATACGCAGTATTTT
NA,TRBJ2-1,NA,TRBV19,CASSQRSYNEQFF,TGTGCCAGTAGTCAGCGCTCCTACAATGAGCAGTTCTTC